This T cell receptor beta chain was documented in a study of shared clonotypes between healthy human individuals. Trimming cost V 8 bases and J 7 bases, with 10 bases left between them. This CDR3 spans 11 amino acids. Germline CDR1 MNHEY, CDR2 SVGAGI. The data were produced by immunoSEQ multiplex PCR, yet TCRdb's version contains in-frame clones alone and is incomplete. The sample lists about 480,000 clones, about 75% occurring once. The specimen was PBMCs. V is TRBV6-5 and J is TRBJ2-3; D unclear. This clonotype was sampled from a woman in her thirties or forties in good health. Some clones in this sample may be carry-over from other donors' samples. This CDR3 reads CASHLGHTQYF. The CDR3 DNA follows: TGTGCCAGCCACTTAGGTCATACGCAGTATTTT.